This TCR beta chain was documented in a study of Graves' ophthalmopathy and Graves' hyperthyroidism. As for the study in general: Prior to any treatment, peripheral blood was collected at the time of initial diagnosis.

Amplification from RNA transcripts yielded the TCR beta CDR3 regions. HTBI primers served in a first-round RT-PCR, which a second-round multiplex PCR followed. TCRdb re-analysed the multiplex PCR reads in MiXCR, keeping a single row per CDR3 protein. The sample shows more than 300,000 distinct CDR3 sequences, about 18% of them seen only once. Germline V lookup: CDR1 KGHDR, CDR2 SFDVKD. Trimming shortened V by 4 bases and J by 6 bases, and 15 bases separated the two germline ends. This CDR3 region has 14 residues. The chain has TRBV24-1 and TRBJ2-7; tentative D call: TRBD1 (5 bases). The sequence was obtained from an adult woman with stable Graves' hyperthyroidism. The sample consisted of peripheral blood. The CDR3 region has the DNA TGTGCCACCAGTGACCCAACCCAGGGTCCCGAGCAGTACTTC. It yields the protein CATSDPTQGPEQYF.